The next 27 T cell receptor beta chains were all read from a single sample in a study of T cells in Graves' hyperthyroidism and ophthalmopathy. Amplification of TCR beta CDR3 regions was performed using RNA transcripts as template. A first-round RT-PCR of the TCR CDR3 used the HTBI primer set. Each CDR3 protein gets one entry after TCRdb re-called the multiplex PCR reads with MiXCR. The sample has around 520,000 distinct CDR3 sequences; around an eighth are singletons. Sequenced material: blood. These receptors all come from a woman between 18 and 29 years old with Graves' hyperthyroidism.

This clonotype appeared many times. The chain combines TRBV3-1 with TRBJ2-3; the D is unclear. The germline gives CDR1 LGHDT, CDR2 YNNKEL (reference sequence). This CDR3 spans 16 amino acids. Trimming pared 0 bases from V and 2 bases from J, leaving 12 bases between. CDR3: CASSQDRGGYTDTQYF. CDR3 sequence (DNA): TGTGCCAGCAGCCAAGATCGCGGCGGATACACAGATACGCAGTATTTT.

This clonotype was observed many times. This CDR3 reads CATSDPWDRQDEQFF. The CDR3 DNA reads TGTGCCACCAGTGATCCCTGGGACAGGCAGGATGAGCAGTTCTTC. The chain recombines TRBV24-1 with TRBJ2-1; 8 positions agree with TRBD1. This CDR3 is 15 amino acids long. The germline CDR1 and CDR2 sequences are KGHDR and SFDVKD. The trim removed 3 bases at V and 8 bases at J, leaving 8 bases unmatched.

This clonotype came up many times. J is TRBJ1-1 and V is TRBV28; the D gene is possibly TRBD1 (6 bases). Germline V CDR1 and CDR2: MDHEN, SYDVKM. The ends were cut back, 10 bases at V and 2 bases at J, with 14 bases in the middle. The CDR3 contains 13 residues. The CDR3 region has the DNA TGTGCCATACAGGGACCGGGCAACACTGAAGCTTTCTTT. Its protein is CAIQGPGNTEAFF.

This clonotype was counted ten times or more. The genes are TRBV18 and TRBJ2-2; a possible D gene is TRBD2 (5 bases). With 0 bases removed from V and 0 bases from J, the gap between germline ends came to 11 bases. Per the germline V gene, CDR1 is KGHSH and CDR2 is LQKENI. There are 17 residues in the CDR3. DNA of the CDR3: TGTGCCAGCTCACCACCGTGGGAGAGGGCGAACACCGGGGAGCTGTTTTTT. It is translated as CASSPPWERANTGELFF.

This clonotype has a count of ten or more. This chain connects TRBV11-1 to TRBJ2-3; 7 bases line up with TRBD2. CDR3 length: 15 amino acids. V dropped 5 bases and J dropped 8; count of bases not matched to a gene: 13. Germline CDR1 and CDR2: SGHAT and FQDESV (reference sequence). The CDR3 is CASSLRDYGLGTQYF. Written as DNA, the CDR3 is TGTGCCAGCAGCCTCCGGGACTACGGGCTGGGTACGCAGTATTTT.

This clonotype was found many times. The rearrangement uses TRBV5-6 and TRBJ1-1; 8 nucleotides align to TRBD1. Looked up from germline, CDR1 is SGHDT and CDR2 is YYEEEE. This CDR3 comprises 16 residues. V lost 4 bases and J lost 1; bases outside the gene matches: 9. In nucleotides, the CDR3 is TGTGCCAGCAGCAACCCCTGGACAGGGAGGAACACTGAAGCTTTCTTT. As protein: CASSNPWTGRNTEAFF.

The rearrangement uses TRBV7-2 and TRBJ2-3; D call uncertain. CDR1 and CDR2 from the germline V gene are SGHTA and FQGNSA. The V gene lost 0 bases and the J gene lost 1 base, with 11 bases spanning the gap. The CDR3 extends over 16 amino acids. As DNA, the CDR3 is TGTGCCAGCAGCTTAGCGCGCTTGGCGCGCACAGATACGCAGTATTTT. This gives the protein CASSLARLARTDTQYF.

There are many counts of this clonotype. This sequence joins TRBV3-1 and TRBJ2-1; D is undetermined. Trimming stripped 8 bases from V and 5 bases from J, with 7 bases between. Germline loops: CDR1 LGHDT, CDR2 YNNKEL (reference sequence). The CDR3 consists of 11 residues. The CDR3 DNA sequence: TGTGCCAGCGCCACCGACAATGAGCAGTTCTTC. Protein product: CASATDNEQFF.

At least ten counts were recorded for this clonotype. The chain employs TRBV10-3 and TRBJ1-1, with TRBD1 matching 8 bases. This CDR3 has 16 residues. Trimming at V came to 9 bases and at J to 4 bases, leaving 16 bases not matched to a gene. The germline CDR1 and CDR2 sequences are ENHRY and SYGVKD. This chain's CDR3 is CAIALGDRPRGTEAFF. In nucleotides, the CDR3 is TGTGCCATTGCTCTTGGGGACAGGCCTCGGGGCACTGAAGCTTTCTTT.

In its sample, this clonotype was seen many times. The chain links TRBV7-8 to TRBJ2-3; 8 positions agree with TRBD2. CDR1 and CDR2 from the germline V gene are SGHVS and FQNEAQ. The J segment lost 4 bases and the V segment lost 5 bases, leaving 14 bases of the junction unmatched. This CDR3 is built from 17 residues. The CDR3 spells CASSPRGVGRASDTQYF. DNA for the CDR3: TGTGCCAGCAGCCCGCGTGGGGTCGGGAGGGCTTCAGATACGCAGTATTTT.

J is TRBJ2-7 and V is TRBV20-1; D is unresolved. Trimming removed 3 bases at V and 4 bases at J, with 13 bases between. The CDR3 covers 13 residues. Germline loops: CDR1 DFQATT, CDR2 SNEGSKA (reference sequence). The CDR3 coding sequence is TGCAGTGCTAGTGTGGATGTTGGATACGAGCAGTACTTC. Translated, it gives CSASVDVGYEQYF.

This clonotype was recorded many times. The chain has TRBV20-1 and TRBJ2-7; 8 bases are a match to TRBD1. The CDR3 has 12 amino acids. J lost 3 bases, V lost 6 bases, and 4 bases had no gene match. The germline CDR1 and CDR2 sequences are DFQATT and SNEGSKA (reference sequence). The CDR3 coding sequence is TGCAGTGCCCGGACAGGGTACTACGAGCAGTACTTC. It encodes CSARTGYYEQYF.

This clonotype was seen at least ten times. This rearrangement joins TRBV27 to TRBJ2-1; 9 nucleotides line up with TRBD2. Germline assignment: CDR1 MNHEY and CDR2 SMNVEV (reference sequence). The CDR3 consists of 15 residues. The trim removed 5 bases at V and 5 bases at J, leaving 7 bases unmatched. This chain's CDR3 is CASSPGTSPDNEQFF. CDR3 nucleotide sequence: TGTGCCAGCAGTCCCGGGACTAGCCCGGACAATGAGCAGTTCTTC.

At least ten counts were recorded for this clonotype. V is TRBV10-2 and J is TRBJ2-7; D is unclear. Trimming cost V 3 bases and J 5 bases, with 8 bases left between them. The CDR3 loop spans 12 amino acids. Germline CDR1 WSHSY, CDR2 SAAADI. CDR3 coding DNA: TGCGCCAGCAGTGAAGGCGGAGACGAGCAGTACTTC. It specifies CASSEGGDEQYF.

This clonotype was recorded at least ten times. The CDR3 here is CARDRDRGNYGYTF. In DNA, the CDR3 is TGTGCCAGGGACCGGGACAGGGGGAACTATGGCTACACCTTC. V is TRBV2 and J is TRBJ1-2, with TRBD1 identical over 11 bases. This CDR3 contains 14 residues. Germline lookup yields CDR1 SNHLY and CDR2 FYNNEI. V was clipped by 9 bases and J by 2 bases; unmatched bases: 5. Complete variable domain (other parts from reference TRBV2 and TRBJ1-2): EPEVTQTPSHQVTQMGQEVILRCVPISNHLYFYWYRQILGQKVEFLVSFYNNEISEKSEIFDDQFSVERPDGSNFTLKIRSTKLEDSAMYFCARDRDRGNYGYTFGSGTRLTVV.

This clonotype was seen repeatedly, ten times or more. V usage is TRBV18 and J usage is TRBJ1-4; 7 bases fit TRBD1. The germline CDR1 and CDR2 sequences are KGHSH and LQKENI. Trimming at V came to 5 bases and at J to 4 bases, leaving 10 bases not matched to a gene. This CDR3 has 16 residues. CDR3 in amino acids: CASSTDRSVDNEKLFF. The CDR3 coding sequence is TGTGCCAGCTCAACGGACAGGTCGGTCGATAATGAAAAACTGTTTTTT.

The chain couples TRBV20-1 to TRBJ1-3; no clear D. V was trimmed by 1 base and J by 0 bases, leaving 10 bases between them. This CDR3 is 15 amino acids long. CDR1 and CDR2 (germline): DFQATT, SNEGSKA (reference sequence). CDR3 sequence: CSARVAGYSGNTIYF. The CDR3 DNA is TGCAGTGCTAGAGTAGCGGGCTACTCTGGAAACACCATATATTTT.

This clonotype showed up many times. V usage is TRBV11-2 and J usage is TRBJ1-5; D gene unclear. Germline V gene data show CDR1 as SGHAT and CDR2 as FQNNGV. Trimming took off 0 bases at V and 2 bases at J, with 11 bases between the two ends. The CDR3 is made up of 16 amino acids. Written as DNA, the CDR3 is TGTGCCAGCAGCTTAGAGGCAGCGAGCGGCAATCAGCCCCAGCATTTT. Amino acid sequence: CASSLEAASGNQPQHF.

The chain is built from TRBV12-5 and TRBJ2-5; 10 nucleotides agree with TRBD2. Germline loops: CDR1 LGHNT, CDR2 FRNRAP. J gave up 5 bases and V 0 bases, and 6 bases lay outside the gene matches. The CDR3 extends over 16 amino acids. The CDR3 DNA reads TGTGCTAGTGGTTTGGTGGCTAGCGGGAGAGGTGAGACCCAGTACTTC. It translates to CASGLVASGRGETQYF.

In this sample, this clonotype turned up a few times. V and J are TRBV11-3 and TRBJ2-1; 7 bases are a match to TRBD1. The CDR3 covers 14 residues. Per the germline V gene, CDR1 is SGHNT and CDR2 is YENEEA. J was trimmed by 5 bases and V by 5 bases; bases with no gene match: 6. CDR3: CASSERQGHNEQFF. The CDR3 region has the DNA TGTGCCAGCAGCGAAAGACAGGGCCACAATGAGCAGTTCTTC.

This rearrangement joins TRBV24-1 to TRBJ2-1, with D uncertain. The CDR3 contains 15 residues. The V end lost 1 base, the J end lost 8 bases, and 14 bases lay between the germline ends. CDR1 and CDR2 from the germline V gene are KGHDR and SFDVKD. As DNA, the CDR3 is TGTGCCACCAGTGATTTAGGTGAAGGGCCCGATGAGCAGTTCTTC. Translated: CATSDLGEGPDEQFF.

This clonotype showed up many times. The V call is TRBV12-3 or TRBV12-4, the J call TRBJ1-2; D is unresolved. Trimming stripped 1 base from V and 5 bases from J, with 17 bases between. The CDR3 runs to 16 residues. In nucleotides, the CDR3 is TGTGCCAGCAGTTTAGGTGGGAAATCCAAAGGATATGGCTACACCTTC. Amino acid sequence: CASSLGGKSKGYGYTF.

This clonotype was counted many times. The V and J genes are TRBV10-2 and TRBJ2-7, with 9 bases that match TRBD1. The CDR3 contains 14 residues. CDR1 is WSHSY, CDR2 SAAADI, per germline. V lost 6 bases, J lost 4 bases, and 7 bases stayed unmatched. The CDR3 DNA follows: TGCGCCAGCAGAGATGGACAGGGGAATTACGAGCAGTACTTC. Translation: CASRDGQGNYEQYF.

This clonotype has a handful of counts. The chain couples TRBV5-8 to TRBJ1-1, with 8 bases aligning to TRBD1. Germline CDR1 is SGHTS and CDR2 is YDEGEE. With V trimmed by 4 bases and J by 4 bases, 9 bases remained unmatched. The CDR3 spans 15 residues. The CDR3 sequence: CASSPLDREVTEAFF. The CDR3 DNA reads as TGTGCCAGCAGCCCGTTGGACAGGGAAGTCACTGAAGCTTTCTTT. The whole variable domain, filled in from reference TRBV5-8 and TRBJ1-1, reads EAGVTQSPTHLIKTRGQQATLRCSPISGHTSVYWYQQALGLGLQFLLWYDEGEERNRGNFPPRFSGRQFPNYSSELNVNALELEDSALYLCASSPLDREVTEAFFGQGTRLTVV.

This clonotype came up many times. The CDR3 spells CAISTSASGNGEAFF. The DNA of the CDR3 is TGTGCCATCAGTACGTCCGCCTCCGGGAATGGTGAAGCTTTCTTT. V is TRBV10-3 and J is TRBJ1-1; D not certain. Germline V CDR1 and CDR2: ENHRY, SYGVKD. Between the trimmed V and J ends, which lost 5 bases and 7 bases, there was a span of 20 bases. This CDR3 spans 15 amino acids.

The chain employs TRBV10-3 and TRBJ2-1; D ambiguous. CDR1 is ENHRY and CDR2 is SYGVKD in the germline V gene. The V end lost 5 bases, the J end lost 12 bases, and 11 bases lay between the germline ends. This CDR3 contains 11 residues. DNA of the CDR3: TGTGCCATCAGTCCTGACCGTGGGCAGTTCTTC. This codes for CAISPDRGQFF.

This clonotype was observed a handful of times. The chain has TRBV29-1 and TRBJ2-1, with 13 bases lining up with TRBD2. CDR3 size: 14 residues. Germline loops: CDR1 SQVTM, CDR2 ANQGSEA. The V segment lost 8 bases and the J segment 6 bases; nucleotides outside the gene matches: 7. CDR3: CSFWTSGRGNEQFF. CDR3 DNA sequence: TGCAGCTTCTGGACTAGCGGGAGAGGCAATGAGCAGTTCTTC.